The clone carrying this T cell receptor beta chain was observed many times. Antigen specificity is unknown. The data were taken from a study of early T cells in non-severe SARS-CoV-2 infection. Study summary: Sequencing was performed on bulk RNA from unsorted whole blood, leaving chains unpaired.

The CDR3 length is 18 residues. Between the trimmed V and J ends, which lost 0 bases and 0 bases, there was a span of 18 bases. The germline CDR1 and CDR2 sequences are SGHNT and YYREEE (reference sequence). Unique molecular identifiers (one per individual cDNA molecule) were attached. TCRdb fed the 5' RACE reads into MiXCR, producing one record per CDR3 protein. The sample yields about 80,000 distinct CDR3 sequences, 9.5% to 13% seen once. General study points: Missing private and CD4 specificities, VDJdb matching favored anti-spike CD8 responses.

The rearrangement joins TRBV5-4 to TRBJ1-1; D may be TRBD1 (5 bases). The receptor comes from an adult who was a healthcare worker with PCR-confirmed SARS-CoV-2 infection or an uninfected control (not recorded which). The material sequenced was whole blood. This CDR3 reads CASSLGGRWSGVNTEAFF. The DNA of the CDR3 is TGTGCCAGCAGCTTGGGGGGCCGGTGGAGCGGCGTGAACACTGAAGCTTTCTTT.